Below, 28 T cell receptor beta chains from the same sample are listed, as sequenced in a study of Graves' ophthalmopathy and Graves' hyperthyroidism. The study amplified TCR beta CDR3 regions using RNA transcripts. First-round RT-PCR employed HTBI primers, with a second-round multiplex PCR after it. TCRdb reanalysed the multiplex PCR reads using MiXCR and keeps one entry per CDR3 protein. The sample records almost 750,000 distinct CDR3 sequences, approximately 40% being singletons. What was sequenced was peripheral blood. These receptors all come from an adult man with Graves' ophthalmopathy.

CDR3 sequence (DNA): TGTGCCACCAGTTTGGGGACGGGGAATCAGCCCCAGCATTTT. Translated, it gives CATSLGTGNQPQHF. The chain employs TRBV24-1 and TRBJ1-5; possible D gene TRBD1, 5 bases. CDR1 and CDR2 (germline): KGHDR, SFDVKD. The V end was cut by 6 bases, the J end by 4 bases, with 12 bases between. The CDR3 has 14 amino acids.

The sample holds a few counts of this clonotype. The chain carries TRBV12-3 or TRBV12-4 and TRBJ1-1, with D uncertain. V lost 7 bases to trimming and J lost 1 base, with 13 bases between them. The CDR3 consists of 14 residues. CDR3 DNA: TGTGCCAGCAAACCGAGCGGGGAGAACACTGAAGCTTTCTTT. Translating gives CASKPSGENTEAFF.

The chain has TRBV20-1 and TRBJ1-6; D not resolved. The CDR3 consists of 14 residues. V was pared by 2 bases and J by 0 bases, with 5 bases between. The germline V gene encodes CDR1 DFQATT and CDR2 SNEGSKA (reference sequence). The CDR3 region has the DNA TGCAGTGCTAGATACGTCTCCTATAATTCACCCCTCCACTTT. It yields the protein CSARYVSYNSPLHF.

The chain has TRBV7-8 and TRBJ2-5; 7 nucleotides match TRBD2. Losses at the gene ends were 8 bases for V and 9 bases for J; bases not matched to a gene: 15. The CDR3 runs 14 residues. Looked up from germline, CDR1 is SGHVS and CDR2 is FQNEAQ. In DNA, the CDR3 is TGTGCCAGCCGAGGGGTGGCGGTGGGAGGGTCCCAGTACTTC. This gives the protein CASRGVAVGGSQYF.

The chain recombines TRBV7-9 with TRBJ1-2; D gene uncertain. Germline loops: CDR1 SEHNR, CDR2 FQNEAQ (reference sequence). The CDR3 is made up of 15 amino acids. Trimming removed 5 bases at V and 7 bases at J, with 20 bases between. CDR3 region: CASSQESTPRVGYTF. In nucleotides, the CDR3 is TGTGCCAGCAGCCAAGAGTCGACACCCCGAGTTGGCTACACCTTC.

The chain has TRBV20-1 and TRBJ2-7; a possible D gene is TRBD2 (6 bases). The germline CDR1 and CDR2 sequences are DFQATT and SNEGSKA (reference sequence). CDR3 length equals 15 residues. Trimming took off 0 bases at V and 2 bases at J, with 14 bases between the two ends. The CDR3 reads CSARDDQRAAYEQYF. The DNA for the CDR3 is TGCAGTGCTAGAGATGATCAGCGGGCGGCCTACGAGCAGTACTTC.

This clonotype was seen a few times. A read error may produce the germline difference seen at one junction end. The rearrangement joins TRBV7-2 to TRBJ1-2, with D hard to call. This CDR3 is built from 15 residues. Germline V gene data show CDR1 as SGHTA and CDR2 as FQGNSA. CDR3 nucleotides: TGCGCCAGCAGCCCGAGTCGGGAAGCTAACTATGGCTACACCTTC. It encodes CASSPSREANYGYTF.

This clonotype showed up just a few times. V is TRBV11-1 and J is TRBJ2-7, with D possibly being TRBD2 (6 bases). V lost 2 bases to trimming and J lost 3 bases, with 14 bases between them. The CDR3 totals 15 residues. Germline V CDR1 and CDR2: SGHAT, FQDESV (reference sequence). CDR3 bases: TGTGCCAGCAGCTTACGGAGGGGTGTGAGCTACGAGCAGTACTTC. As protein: CASSLRRGVSYEQYF.

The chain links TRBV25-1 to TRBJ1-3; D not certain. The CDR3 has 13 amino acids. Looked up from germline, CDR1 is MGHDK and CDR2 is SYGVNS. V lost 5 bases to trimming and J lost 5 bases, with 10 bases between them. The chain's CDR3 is CASSLLVRNTIYF. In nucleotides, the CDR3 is TGTGCCAGCAGTTTACTTGTGCGAAACACCATATATTTT.

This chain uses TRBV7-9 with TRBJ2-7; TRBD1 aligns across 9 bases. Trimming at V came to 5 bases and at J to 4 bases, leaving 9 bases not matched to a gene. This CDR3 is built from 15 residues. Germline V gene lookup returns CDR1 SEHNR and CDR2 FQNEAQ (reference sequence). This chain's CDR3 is CASSPRDRESYEQYF. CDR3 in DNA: TGTGCCAGCAGCCCCCGGGACAGGGAATCATACGAGCAGTACTTC.

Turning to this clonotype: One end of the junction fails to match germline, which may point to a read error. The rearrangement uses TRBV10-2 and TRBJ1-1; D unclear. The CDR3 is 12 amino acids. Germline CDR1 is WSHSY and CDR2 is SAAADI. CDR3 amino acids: CASSGPNTEAFF. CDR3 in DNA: TGTGCCAGCAGCGGGCCAAACACTGAAGCTTTCTTT.

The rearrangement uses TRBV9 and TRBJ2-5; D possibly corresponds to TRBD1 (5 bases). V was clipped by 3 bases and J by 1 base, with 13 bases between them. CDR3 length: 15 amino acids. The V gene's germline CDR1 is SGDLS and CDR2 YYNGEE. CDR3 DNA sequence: TGTGCCAGCAGCGAGGGGCTTAGATTCCAAGAGACCCAGTACTTC. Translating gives CASSEGLRFQETQYF.

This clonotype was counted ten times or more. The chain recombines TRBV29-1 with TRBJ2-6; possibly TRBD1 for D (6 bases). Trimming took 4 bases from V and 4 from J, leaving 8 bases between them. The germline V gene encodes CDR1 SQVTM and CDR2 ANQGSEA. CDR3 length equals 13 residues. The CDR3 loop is CSVGGQGANVLTF. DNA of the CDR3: TGCAGCGTTGGCGGACAGGGGGCCAACGTCCTGACTTTC.

CDR3 in amino acids: CASSETGGASSPLHF. In DNA form, the CDR3 reads TGTGCCAGCAGTGAGACAGGGGGCGCGTCTTCACCCCTCCACTTT. V and J are TRBV25-1 and TRBJ1-6, with 10 bases aligning to TRBD1. CDR1 and CDR2 (germline): MGHDK, SYGVNS. The CDR3 contains 15 residues. With 3 bases clipped from V and 9 bases from J, the junction kept 5 bases outside the gene matches.

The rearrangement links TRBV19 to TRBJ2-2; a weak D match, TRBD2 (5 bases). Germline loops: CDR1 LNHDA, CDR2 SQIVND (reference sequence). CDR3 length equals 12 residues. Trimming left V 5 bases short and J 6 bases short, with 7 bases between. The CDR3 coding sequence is TGTGCCAGTAGTGCCGGGGCCGGGGAGCTGTTTTTT. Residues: CASSAGAGELFF.

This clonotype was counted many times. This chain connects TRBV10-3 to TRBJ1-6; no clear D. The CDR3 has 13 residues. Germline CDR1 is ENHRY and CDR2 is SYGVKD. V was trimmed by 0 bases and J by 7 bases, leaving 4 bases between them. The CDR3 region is CAISESGNSPLHF. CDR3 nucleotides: TGTGCCATCAGTGAGTCGGGCAATTCACCCCTCCACTTT.

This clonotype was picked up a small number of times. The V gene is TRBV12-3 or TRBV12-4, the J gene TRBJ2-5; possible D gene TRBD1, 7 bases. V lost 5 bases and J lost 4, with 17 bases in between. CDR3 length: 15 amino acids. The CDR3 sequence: CASSELGGTVETQYF. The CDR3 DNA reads TGTGCCAGCAGTGAATTAGGGGGGACAGTAGAGACCCAGTACTTC.

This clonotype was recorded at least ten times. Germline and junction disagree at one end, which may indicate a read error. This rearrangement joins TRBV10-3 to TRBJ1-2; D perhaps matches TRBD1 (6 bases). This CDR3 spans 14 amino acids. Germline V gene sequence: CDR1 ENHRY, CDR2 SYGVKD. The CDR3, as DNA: TGTGCCAGCAGTTCCCCGGGACAAGCAGGTGGCTACACCTTC. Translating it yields CASSSPGQAGGYTF.

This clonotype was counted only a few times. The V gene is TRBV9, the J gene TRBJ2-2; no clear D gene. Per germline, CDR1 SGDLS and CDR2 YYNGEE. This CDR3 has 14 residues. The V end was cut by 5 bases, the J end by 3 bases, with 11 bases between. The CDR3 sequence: CASSRQVHTGELFF. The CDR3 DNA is TGTGCCAGCAGTAGGCAGGTCCACACCGGGGAGCTGTTTTTT.

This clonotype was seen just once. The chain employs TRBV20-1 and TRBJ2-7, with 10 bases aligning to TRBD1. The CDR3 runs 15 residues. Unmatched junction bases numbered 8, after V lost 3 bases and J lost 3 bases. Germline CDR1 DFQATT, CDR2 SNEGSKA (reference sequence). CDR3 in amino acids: CSASLPGQGDYEQYF. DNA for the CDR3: TGCAGTGCTAGCCTCCCCGGACAGGGGGACTACGAGCAGTACTTC.

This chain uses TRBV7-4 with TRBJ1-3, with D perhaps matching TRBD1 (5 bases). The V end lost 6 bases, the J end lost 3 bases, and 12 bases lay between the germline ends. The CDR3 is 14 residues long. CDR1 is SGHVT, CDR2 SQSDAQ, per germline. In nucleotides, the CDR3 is TGTGCCAGCAGTCAGGAGGGGTATGGAAACACCATATATTTT. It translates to CASSQEGYGNTIYF.

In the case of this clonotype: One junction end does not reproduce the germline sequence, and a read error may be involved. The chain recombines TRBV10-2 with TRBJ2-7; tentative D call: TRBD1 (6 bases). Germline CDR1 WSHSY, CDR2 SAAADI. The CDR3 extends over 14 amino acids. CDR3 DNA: TGTGCCAGCGCCCCTGACAGGACCACCTACGAGCAGTACTTC. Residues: CASAPDRTTYEQYF.

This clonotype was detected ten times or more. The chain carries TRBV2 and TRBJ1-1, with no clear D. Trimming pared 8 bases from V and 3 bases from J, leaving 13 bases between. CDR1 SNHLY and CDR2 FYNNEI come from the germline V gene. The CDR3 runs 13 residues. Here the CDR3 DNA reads TGTGCCAGCTTTTGGGCTTTGGACACTGAAGCTTTCTTT. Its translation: CASFWALDTEAFF.

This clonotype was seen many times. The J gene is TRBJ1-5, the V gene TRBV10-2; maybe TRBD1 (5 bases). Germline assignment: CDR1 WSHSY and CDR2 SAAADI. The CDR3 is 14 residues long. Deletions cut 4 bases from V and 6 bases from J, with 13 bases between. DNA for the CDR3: TGCGCCAGCAGTGGATTGGGGCTCACTCAGCCCCAGCATTTT. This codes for CASSGLGLTQPQHF.

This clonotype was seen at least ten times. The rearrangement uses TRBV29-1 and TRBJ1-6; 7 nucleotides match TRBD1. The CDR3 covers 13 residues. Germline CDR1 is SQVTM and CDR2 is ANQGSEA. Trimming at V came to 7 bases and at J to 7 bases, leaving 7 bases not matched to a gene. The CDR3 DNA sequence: TGCAGCGCCCAAGGGGGCGCGAATTCACCCCTCCACTTT. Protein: CSAQGGANSPLHF.

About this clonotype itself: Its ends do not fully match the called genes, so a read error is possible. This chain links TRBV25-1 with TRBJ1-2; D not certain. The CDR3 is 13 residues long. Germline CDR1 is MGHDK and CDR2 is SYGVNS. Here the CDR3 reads CASSPRYNYGYTF. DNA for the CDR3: TGTGCCAGCAGTCCTCGTTATAACTATGGGTACACCTTC.

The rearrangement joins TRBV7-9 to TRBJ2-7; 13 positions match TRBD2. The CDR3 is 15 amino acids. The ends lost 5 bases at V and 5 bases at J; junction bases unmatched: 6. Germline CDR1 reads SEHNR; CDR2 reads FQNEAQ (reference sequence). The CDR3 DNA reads TGTGCCAGCAGCCGGTGGACTAGCGGGAGCCACGAGCAGTACTTC. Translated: CASSRWTSGSHEQYF.

CDR3 sequence: CASSVSGGETQYF. Here the CDR3 DNA reads TGTGCCAGCAGCGTCTCCGGTGGGGAGACCCAGTACTTC. The V call is TRBV7-9, the J call TRBJ2-5; no definite D call. Germline V gene sequence: CDR1 SEHNR, CDR2 FQNEAQ (reference sequence). Trimming shortened V by 5 bases and J by 5 bases, and 12 bases separated the two germline ends. The CDR3 loop spans 13 amino acids.